This TCR beta chain derives from a study of molecular identifiers for immune sequencing clone quantification. The germline CDR1 and CDR2 sequences are DFQATT and SNEGSKA (reference sequence). CDR3 size: 14 residues. V lost 0 bases, J lost 1 base, and 6 bases lay in between. The study, taken as a whole, reports: More than 97% of effector molecules, versus under 1% of naive-cell molecules, belonged to clones above 20 RNA copies. With a barcode shared among identical TCR molecules, highly expanded clone sizes could be underestimated.

Between about 19,000 and 1,100,000 sorted cells, with 10%, 30% or 50% RNA, yielded naive CD8 libraries. As for this clonotype: Its specificity is unknown.

TCRdb fed the PCR reads into MiXCR, producing one record per CDR3 protein. The sample has approximately 680,000 distinct CDR3 sequences; around 25% are singletons. The sequence came from a human donor in good health. Some libraries in this study had Jurkat cell RNA spiked in. V is TRBV20-1 and J is TRBJ2-2; D is uncertain. The sample consisted of naive CD8+ T cells from blood, with Jurkat cell RNA spiked in. This sample's subset: FACS-sorted CD8+CD4-CCR7+CD45RA+ naive T cells. The CDR3 reads CSAREHLNTGELFF. The CDR3 DNA reads as TGCAGTGCTAGAGAACACCTGAACACCGGGGAGCTGTTTTTT.